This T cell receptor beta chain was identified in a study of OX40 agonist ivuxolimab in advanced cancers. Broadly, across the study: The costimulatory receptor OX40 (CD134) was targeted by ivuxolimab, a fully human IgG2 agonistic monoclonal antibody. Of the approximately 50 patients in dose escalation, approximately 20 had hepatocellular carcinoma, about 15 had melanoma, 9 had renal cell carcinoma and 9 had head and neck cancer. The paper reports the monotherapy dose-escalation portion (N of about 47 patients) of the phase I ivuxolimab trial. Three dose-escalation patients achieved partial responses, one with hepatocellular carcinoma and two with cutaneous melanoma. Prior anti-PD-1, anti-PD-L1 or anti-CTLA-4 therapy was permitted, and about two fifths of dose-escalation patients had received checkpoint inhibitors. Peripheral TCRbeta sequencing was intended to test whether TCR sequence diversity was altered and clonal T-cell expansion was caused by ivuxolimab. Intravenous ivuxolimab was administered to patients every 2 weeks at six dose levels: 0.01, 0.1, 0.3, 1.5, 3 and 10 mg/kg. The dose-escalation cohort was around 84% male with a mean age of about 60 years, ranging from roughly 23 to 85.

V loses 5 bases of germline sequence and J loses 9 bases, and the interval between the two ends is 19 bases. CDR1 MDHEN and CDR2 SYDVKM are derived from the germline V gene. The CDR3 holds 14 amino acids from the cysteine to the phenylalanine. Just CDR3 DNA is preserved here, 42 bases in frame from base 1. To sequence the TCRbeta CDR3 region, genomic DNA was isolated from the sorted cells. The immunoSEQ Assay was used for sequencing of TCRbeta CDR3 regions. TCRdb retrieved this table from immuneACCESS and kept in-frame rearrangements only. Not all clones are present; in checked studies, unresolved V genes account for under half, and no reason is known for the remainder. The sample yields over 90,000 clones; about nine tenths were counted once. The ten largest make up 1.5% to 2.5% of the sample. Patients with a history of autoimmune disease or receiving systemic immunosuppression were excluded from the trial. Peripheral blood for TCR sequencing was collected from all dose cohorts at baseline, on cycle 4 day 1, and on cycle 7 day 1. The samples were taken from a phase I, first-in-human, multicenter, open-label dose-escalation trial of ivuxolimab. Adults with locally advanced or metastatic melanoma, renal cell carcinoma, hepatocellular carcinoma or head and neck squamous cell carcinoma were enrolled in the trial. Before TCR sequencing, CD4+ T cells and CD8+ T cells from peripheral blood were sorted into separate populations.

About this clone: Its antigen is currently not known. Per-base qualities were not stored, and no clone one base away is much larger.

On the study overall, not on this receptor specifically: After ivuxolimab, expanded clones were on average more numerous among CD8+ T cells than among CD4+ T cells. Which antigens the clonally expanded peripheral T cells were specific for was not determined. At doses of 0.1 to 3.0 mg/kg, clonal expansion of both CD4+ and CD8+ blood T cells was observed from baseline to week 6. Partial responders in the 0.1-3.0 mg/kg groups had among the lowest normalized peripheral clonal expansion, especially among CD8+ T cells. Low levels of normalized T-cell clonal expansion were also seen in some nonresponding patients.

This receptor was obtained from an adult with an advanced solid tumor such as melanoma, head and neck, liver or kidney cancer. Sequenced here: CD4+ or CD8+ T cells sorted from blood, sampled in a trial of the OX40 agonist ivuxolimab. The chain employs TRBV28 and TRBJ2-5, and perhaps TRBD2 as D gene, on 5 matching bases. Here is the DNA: TGTGCCAGCAGTGCCTTAGCAGGCGACGGGGCCCAGTACTTC. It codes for CASSALAGDGAQYF.